This passage covers 13 T cell receptor beta chains from one sample sequenced in a study of blood T cell repertoires in COVID-19. Generated by immunoSEQ multiplex PCR, the TCRdb table keeps only in-frame clones and is missing some. The sample has around 620,000 clones, about nine tenths seen once; the top ten hold roughly 0.26%. The sequenced sample consisted of peripheral blood. These receptors were taken from a woman aged 18-29 years with acute or convalescent COVID-19.

The chain is built from TRBV7-9 and TRBJ1-2; D gene unclear. CDR1 is SEHNR and CDR2 is FQNEAQ in the germline V gene (reference sequence). V shed 5 bases and J shed 2 bases, with 9 bases lying between them. This CDR3 contains 13 residues. CDR3 coding DNA: TGTGCCAGCAGCCCGCGGTTGAACTATGGCTACACCTTC. It codes for CASSPRLNYGYTF.

V and J are TRBV18 and TRBJ1-5; tentatively, D is TRBD1 (5 bases). CDR3 length equals 15 residues. Germline loops: CDR1 KGHSH, CDR2 LQKENI. Trimming removed 0 bases at V and 7 bases at J, with 13 bases between. CDR3 nucleotides: TGTGCCAGCTCACCACCGGGGGGGGTCCGACAGCCCCAGCATTTT. It is translated as CASSPPGGVRQPQHF.

Concerning this clone: The same CDR3 can be traced to other DNA sequences in this sample. V is TRBV19 and J is TRBJ2-7, with 8 bases matching TRBD1. The CDR3 is made up of 14 amino acids. The germline CDR1 and CDR2 sequences are LNHDA and SQIVND (reference sequence). After removal of 5 bases from V and 1 base from J, the junction contained 4 bases not matched to a gene. In nucleotides, the CDR3 is TGTGCCAGTAGTCCCACAGGGGGGTCCTACGAGCAGTACTTC. Its protein is CASSPTGGSYEQYF. Combining the CDR3 with reference TRBV19 and TRBJ2-7 gives the whole variable domain DGGITQSPKYLFRKEGQNVTLSCEQNLNHDAMYWYRQDPGQGLRLIYYSQIVNDFQKGDIAEGYSVSREKKESFPLTVTSAQKNPTAFYLCASSPTGGSYEQYFGPGTRLTVT.

The rearrangement links TRBV6-5 to TRBJ1-1; 8 nucleotides match TRBD1. J was trimmed by 1 base and V by 6 bases; bases with no gene match: 4. This CDR3 has 14 residues. CDR1 MNHEY and CDR2 SVGAGI come from the germline V gene. CDR3 sequence reads: CASSDRGPNTEAFF. As DNA, the CDR3 is TGTGCCAGCAGCGACAGGGGCCCGAACACTGAAGCTTTCTTT.

The V gene is TRBV27, the J gene TRBJ2-2, with D possibly being TRBD2 (5 bases). V was shortened by 5 bases and J by 4 bases, with 11 bases between the two germline ends. This CDR3 is built from 14 residues. Germline CDR1 MNHEY, CDR2 SMNVEV (reference sequence). The CDR3 DNA is TGTGCCAGCAGTAATCGGGGATTCACCGGGGAGCTGTTTTTT. Its protein is CASSNRGFTGELFF.

This sequence joins TRBV4-3 and TRBJ2-7, with no clear D. The germline gives CDR1 LGHNA, CDR2 YSLEER. Trimming took off 1 base at V and 3 bases at J, with 7 bases between the two ends. This CDR3 has 13 residues. The CDR3, as DNA: TGCGCCAGCAGCCAAGGGCTAGGCTACGAGCAGTACTTC. Its protein is CASSQGLGYEQYF.

This clone has just one count. The gene calls are TRBV24-1 and TRBJ2-7, with 7 positions matching TRBD1. This CDR3 spans 13 amino acids. Trimming at V came to 5 bases and at J to 5 bases, leaving 5 bases not matched to a gene. The germline CDR1 and CDR2 sequences are KGHDR and SFDVKD. The DNA of the CDR3 is TGTGCCACCAGTGCCGAAGGGACAGACGAGCAGTACTTC. It specifies CATSAEGTDEQYF.

V gene TRBV5-6 combines with J gene TRBJ1-5; 9 bases agree with TRBD1. This CDR3 spans 15 amino acids. With V trimmed by 3 bases and J by 6 bases, 7 bases remained unmatched. The V gene's germline CDR1 is SGHDT and CDR2 YYEEEE. The CDR3 DNA sequence: TGTGCCAGCAGCTGGACAGGGGACTGGGGTCAGCCCCAGCATTTT. This sequence encodes CASSWTGDWGQPQHF.

This clone was seen once. The chain recombines TRBV4-3 with TRBJ1-5; 7 bases are a match to TRBD1. The trim removed 3 bases at V and 7 bases at J, leaving 9 bases unmatched. Germline V CDR1 and CDR2: LGHNA, YSLEER. This CDR3 has 15 amino acids. DNA of the CDR3: TGCGCCAGCAGCCAGGCCACAGGGGTTAGGCAGCCCCAGCATTTT. Its protein product is CASSQATGVRQPQHF.

The sample holds a few counts of this clone. J is TRBJ2-7 and V is TRBV2, with D possibly TRBD1 on 6 matching bases. V was pared by 8 bases and J by 6 bases, with 14 bases between. CDR1 is SNHLY, CDR2 FYNNEI, per germline. This CDR3 region has 12 residues. CDR3: CASARRGAEQYF. The CDR3 nucleotides read TGTGCCAGCGCACGCAGGGGTGCCGAGCAGTACTTC.

V gene TRBV7-9 combines with J gene TRBJ1-1; no definite D call. This CDR3 is built from 14 residues. Deletions cut 5 bases from V and 1 base from J, with 11 bases between. Germline CDR1 is SEHNR and CDR2 is FQNEAQ (reference sequence). CDR3 nucleotide sequence: TGTGCCAGCAGCCAGGCCCCCAAGAACACTGAAGCTTTCTTT. Protein product: CASSQAPKNTEAFF.

This chain joins TRBV7-3 and TRBJ2-1, with D tentatively TRBD1 (5 bases). The germline V and J ends were trimmed by 6 bases and 8 bases, with 17 bases remaining between them. Germline V lookup: CDR1 SGHTA, CDR2 FQGTGA. There are 14 residues in the CDR3. CDR3 bases: TGTGCCAGCAGTCAGGGCCCCGGACCAGATGAGCAGTTCTTC. It yields the protein CASSQGPGPDEQFF.

The rearrangement uses TRBV5-1 and TRBJ1-1; D gene unclear. Germline-derived CDR1 and CDR2 are SGHRS and YFSETQ. The CDR3 has 15 residues. Trimming pared 1 base from V and 0 bases from J, leaving 10 bases between. CDR3 sequence: CASSLWGGLNTEAFF. The CDR3 nucleotides are TGCGCCAGCAGCTTGTGGGGAGGGTTGAACACTGAAGCTTTCTTT.